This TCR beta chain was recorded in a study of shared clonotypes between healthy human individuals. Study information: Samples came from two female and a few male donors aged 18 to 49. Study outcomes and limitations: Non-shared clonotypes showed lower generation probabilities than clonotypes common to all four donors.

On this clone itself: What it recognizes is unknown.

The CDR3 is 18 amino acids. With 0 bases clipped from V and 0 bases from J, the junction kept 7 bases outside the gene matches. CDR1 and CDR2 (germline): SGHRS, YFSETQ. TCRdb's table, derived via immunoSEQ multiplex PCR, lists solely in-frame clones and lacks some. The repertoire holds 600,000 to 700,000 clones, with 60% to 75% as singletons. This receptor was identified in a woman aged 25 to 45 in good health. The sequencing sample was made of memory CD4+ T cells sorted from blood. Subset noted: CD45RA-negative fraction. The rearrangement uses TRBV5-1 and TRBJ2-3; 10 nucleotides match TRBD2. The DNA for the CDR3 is TGCGCCAGCAGCTTGGAACTAGCGGGGTCAACTAGCACAGATACGCAGTATTTT. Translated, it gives CASSLELAGSTSTDTQYF.